This T cell receptor beta chain originates from a study of T cells in Graves' hyperthyroidism and ophthalmopathy. From RNA transcripts, TCR beta CDR3 regions were amplified. HTBI primers were used for first-round RT-PCR of the TCR CDR3. MiXCR, applied by TCRdb to the multiplex PCR reads, yields one record per CDR3 protein. The table has some 600,000 distinct CDR3 sequences, about 15% seen once; the top ten hold about 5.8%. Trimming removed 2 bases at V and 2 bases at J, with 9 bases between. From germline, CDR1 is MDHEN and CDR2 SYDVKM. This CDR3 spans 14 amino acids. Study-level points and caveats: The majority of expanded thyroid clonotypes above 0.001 also appeared in blood.

Patients were excluded because of uncontrolled infection, other autoimmune disease, pregnancy or lactation. Thyroid ultrasound and orbital computed tomography, with clinical symptoms and serum thyroxine and TRAb, informed diagnoses. In its sample, this clonotype was seen many times. Its matching antigen is unknown. J is TRBJ2-5 and V is TRBV28; D uncertain. Sequencing used blood. The sequence came from a woman aged 25 to 39 with Graves' hyperthyroidism that later progressed to Graves' ophthalmopathy. DNA of the CDR3: TGTGCCAGCAGTTTAAGTAGGGCGCAAGAGACCCAGTACTTC. Translating gives CASSLSRAQETQYF.